Listed below are T cell receptor beta chains from one sample, sequenced in a study of OX40 agonist ivuxolimab in advanced cancers. Clones were read by immunoSEQ multiplex PCR, and TCRdb kept only the in-frame ones, dropping some. The data contain about 26,000 clones, under 90% of them singletons. The sample here was CD4+ or CD8+ T cells sorted from blood, taken in a trial of the OX40 agonist ivuxolimab. These receptors all come from an adult with an advanced solid tumor such as melanoma, head and neck, liver or kidney cancer. CDR3s include the opening cysteine and the closing phenylalanine or tryptophan. A D gene is named only where the DNA matches it firmly. Only some rows state a clone size, as once, few, many or a class for expanded clones.

CDR3	DNA	V	size	J	D
CASNRGGNEKLFF	TGTGCCAGCAACCGGGGGGGAAACGAAAAACTGTTTTTT	TRBV5-6	.	TRBJ1-4	.
CASSTGTGGGYTF	TGTGCCAGCAGTACCGGGACAGGGGGTGGCTACACCTTC	TRBV6-5	.	TRBJ1-2	TRBD1
CASPRGRWDEQYF	TGTGCCAGCCCTAGGGGACGGTGGGACGAGCAGTACTTC	TRBV9	.	TRBJ2-7	.
CASSQEAGAQETQYF	TGCGCCAGCAGCCAAGAAGCGGGGGCCCAAGAGACCCAGTACTTC	TRBV4-1	.	TRBJ2-5	TRBD2
CASSLQGTDTQYF	TGCGCCAGCAGCTTGCAGGGAACAGATACGCAGTATTTT	TRBV5-1	.	TRBJ2-3	.
CASSTPPGQGIYSNQPQHF	TGTGCCAGTAGTACCCCCCCGGGACAGGGAATATATAGCAATCAGCCCCAGCATTTT	TRBV19	.	TRBJ1-5	TRBD1
CASSTTDTQYF	TGTGCCAGCAGCACTACAGATACGCAGTATTTT	TRBV7-9	.	TRBJ2-3	.
CASSADRGYYETQYF	TGCGCCAGCAGCGCCGACAGGGGCTATTACGAGACCCAGTACTTC	TRBV5-1	.	TRBJ2-5	TRBD1
CASSPWTGYNEQFF	TGTGCCAGCAGCCCCTGGACAGGCTACAATGAGCAGTTCTTC	TRBV7-6	.	TRBJ2-1	TRBD1
CASSPIFGTSFYEQYF	TGTGCCAGCTCACCCATCTTCGGGACAAGCTTCTACGAGCAGTACTTC	TRBV18	.	TRBJ2-7	.
CASTGRSRAARYEQYF	TGTGCCAGCACGGGGAGGTCGAGGGCAGCCCGCTACGAGCAGTACTTC	TRBV2	.	TRBJ2-7	.
CASSQQGLSYEQYF	TGTGCCAGCAGCCAACAGGGGTTGAGCTACGAGCAGTACTTC	TRBV14	.	TRBJ2-7	.
CASSSRAGTEAFF	TGTGCCAGCAGCTCCAGGGCAGGCACTGAAGCTTTCTTT	TRBV7-9	.	TRBJ1-1	.
CASSLGPGLTYEQYF	TGTGCCAGCAGCTTAGGGCCGGGTCTCACCTACGAGCAGTACTTC	TRBV5-8	.	TRBJ2-7	.
CASSQEGGSYEQYF	TGCGCCAGCAGCCAAGAGGGGGGGTCCTACGAGCAGTACTTC	TRBV4-1	few	TRBJ2-7	TRBD2
CASSATIQGAGEQYF	TGTGCCAGTAGTGCTACGATACAGGGGGCGGGCGAGCAGTACTTC	TRBV19	few	TRBJ2-7	TRBD1
CASSFGSNYGYTF	TGTGCCAGCAGTTTCGGCAGTAACTATGGCTACACCTTC	TRBV27	.	TRBJ1-2	.
CAISEEPGTGISYEQYF	TGTGCCATCAGTGAGGAACCCGGGACAGGAATCTCCTACGAGCAGTACTTC	TRBV10-3	.	TRBJ2-7	TRBD1
CASRGLGGRIETQYF	TGTGCCAGCAGGGGGCTGGGGGGGCGCATAGAGACCCAGTACTTC	TRBV28	few	TRBJ2-5	.
CASGLPDKYGYTF	TGTGCTAGTGGTCTTCCAGACAAGTATGGCTACACCTTC	TRBV12-5	.	TRBJ1-2	.
CASITPDSFNEKLFF	TGTGCCAGCATAACACCGGACAGTTTTAATGAAAAACTGTTTTTT	TRBV2	.	TRBJ1-4	.
CATSPTLAVNTGELFF	TGTGCCACCAGCCCGACACTAGCGGTAAACACCGGGGAGCTGTTTTTT	TRBV15	.	TRBJ2-2	TRBD2
CASSTQETYEQYF	TGTGCCAGTAGTACTCAGGAGACCTACGAGCAGTACTTC	TRBV19	.	TRBJ2-7	.
CASSIWAGTGQEPQHF	TGTGCCAGTAGTATATGGGCCGGGACAGGGCAAGAGCCCCAGCATTTT	TRBV19	.	TRBJ1-5	TRBD1
CASSQNQRTEAFF	TGCGCCAGCAGCCAAAACCAGAGGACTGAAGCTTTCTTT	TRBV4-1	.	TRBJ1-1	.
CASSSGGADTEAFF	TGTGCCAGCAGCTCAGGGGGAGCGGACACTGAAGCTTTCTTT	TRBV7-8	.	TRBJ1-1	TRBD1